This TCR beta chain was sequenced during a study of cytomegalovirus exposure and HLA in healthy donors. Notes on the study in general: The authors enumerated roughly 160 TCR beta chains as linked to cytomegalovirus. Available immune exposure information was restricted to CMV serostatus only. Using the classifier, cytomegalovirus status was reportedly diagnosed with high specificity and sensitivity.

Primers: 60 Vbeta forward and 13 Jbeta reverse. TCRdb keeps only in-frame clones here, not all; method: immunoSEQ multiplex PCR. The table includes about 100,000 clones, under 85% detected once. The donors, nominally healthy at sampling, likely had unrecorded immune exposures. Per the germline V gene, CDR1 is SGHNT and CDR2 is YYREEE (reference sequence). V dropped 0 bases and J dropped 3 bases, with 13 bases sitting between them. The CDR3 consists of 15 residues. Details on this clone: Its antigen is currently unknown.

This clonotype originated in a male donor in good health and CMV-seronegative. The chain joins TRBV5-4 to TRBJ2-7, with D possibly TRBD2 on 6 matching bases. Sequences were obtained from PBMCs. CDR3 in DNA: TGTGCCAGCAGCTTGGAAGCGCGGAGGGACTACGAGCAGTACTTC. Its translation is CASSLEARRDYEQYF.